This T cell receptor beta chain was documented in a study of OX40 agonist ivuxolimab in advanced cancers. The overall study: A male proportion of around 86% was recorded, with mean age approximately 57 years and range about 23 to 90.

Sequenced by immunoSEQ multiplex PCR; TCRdb stores in-frame clones only, minus some. The table includes approximately 50,000 clones, more than 85% detected once. This receptor was obtained from an adult with an advanced solid tumor such as melanoma, head and neck, liver or kidney cancer. The specimen was CD4+ or CD8+ T cells sorted from blood, collected in a trial of the OX40 agonist ivuxolimab.

For the CDR3, the DNA is TGTGCCAGTAGTATAGATCTGGAGGACACTGAAGCTTTCTTT. Translated, it gives CASSIDLEDTEAFF. The J gene is TRBJ1-1, the V gene TRBV19; D unclear. V lost 0 bases, J lost 3 bases, and 8 bases lay in between. From germline, CDR1 is LNHDA and CDR2 SQIVND (reference sequence). The CDR3 is made up of 14 amino acids.